The TCR beta chain under discussion was sequenced for a study of blood T cell repertoires in COVID-19. The data were produced by immunoSEQ multiplex PCR, yet TCRdb's version contains in-frame clones alone and is incomplete. The sample holds some 200,000 clones, 70% to 90% seen once. Trimming stripped 0 bases from V and 1 base from J, with 8 bases between. Germline V gene lookup returns CDR1 SGHRS and CDR2 YFSETQ. CDR3 length: 15 amino acids. The receptor comes from an elderly man with acute or convalescent COVID-19. This sequence joins TRBV5-1 and TRBJ1-5; TRBD1 might be the D (5 bases). Sequenced: peripheral blood. The CDR3 DNA sequence: TGCGCCAGCAGCTTGGCCGGGGGGAGCAATCAGCCCCAGCATTTT. This translates into CASSLAGGSNQPQHF.